These 2 T cell receptor beta chains came from one sample sequenced in a study of cytomegalovirus exposure and HLA in healthy donors (dated by TCRdb to about 2017). The protocol used for the library was the immunoSEQ multiplex PCR assay. The multiplex PCR relied on a mix of 60 forward primers for TCR Vbeta segments and 13 reverse primers for TCR Jbeta segments. TCRdb carries this immuneACCESS record with in-frame sequences only. Its versions omit some clonotypes, under half of them owing to an unresolved V gene in the studies checked, with the rest unexplained. The sample includes around 85,000 clones, with about four fifths observed a single time. The ten largest clones represent approximately 31% of the sample. The sequenced sample was PBMCs. The receptors originated from a middle-aged man in good health and CMV-seropositive.

V usage is TRBV29-1 and J usage is TRBJ2-4; D not certain. The V and J ends lost 8 bases and 0 bases respectively, with 11 bases between them. Germline V lookup: CDR1 SQVTM, CDR2 ANQGSEA. This CDR3 has 13 amino acids. CDR3 DNA sequence: TGCAGCTTATGGCGGATAGCCAAAAACATTCAGTACTTC. Its protein is CSLWRIAKNIQYF.

V gene TRBV4-2 combines with J gene TRBJ2-5, with unresolved D. Germline assignment: CDR1 LGHNA and CDR2 YNFKEQ. V lost 0 bases to trimming and J lost 5 bases, with 4 bases between them. The CDR3 has 12 amino acids. The CDR3 sequence is CASSQDSETQYF. CDR3 DNA sequence: TGTGCCAGCAGCCAAGATTCGGAGACCCAGTACTTC.